The present entry profiles one TCR beta chain with its context. The antigen is not known. V shed 4 bases and J 4 bases; nucleotides not matched to a gene: 12. The germline gives CDR1 SEHNR, CDR2 FQNEAQ (reference sequence). This CDR3 is built from 16 residues. The data originate from a study of cytomegalovirus exposure and HLA in healthy donors. Overall study results and limits: The study recorded 150 to 200 TCR beta chains that were cytomegalovirus-associated. High sensitivity and specificity were reportedly achieved when the classifier diagnosed cytomegalovirus status. HLA allele associations emerged for some 16,000 TCR beta sequences in a later analysis, at 0.05 false discovery rate.

PCR primers comprised 60 Vbeta and 13 Jbeta primers. Clones were sequenced by immunoSEQ multiplex PCR, and TCRdb holds only the in-frame ones, with some missing. Of nearly 300,000 clones listed, roughly 88% are singletons. Unrecorded immune exposures were likely, despite nominal health at sampling. Source material: PBMCs. This TCR was sampled from a man aged 40-49 years in good health and CMV-seropositive. The J gene is TRBJ1-2, the V gene TRBV7-9; TRBD1 agrees at 7 bases. The CDR3 spells CASSSSSTGHPYGYTF. The CDR3 DNA reads as TGTGCCAGCAGCTCCTCCTCGACAGGGCATCCCTATGGCTACACCTTC.